This T cell receptor (beta chain) was found in a study of early T cells in non-severe SARS-CoV-2 infection. The wider study: Sequencing targeted bulk RNA from unsorted whole blood, leaving chains unpaired.

This clonotype was detected only a few times. The TCR library protocol was used to attach unique molecular identifiers. These identifiers were attached to individual cDNA molecules. MiXCR was run by TCRdb on the 5' RACE reads, yielding one entry per CDR3 protein. Of roughly 90,000 distinct CDR3 sequences detected, 12% to 15% appear once; the ten largest clones hold 6.1%. Germline trimming cut 3 bases from V and 4 bases from J; bases unmatched to any gene: 4. The CDR3 is made up of 14 amino acids. Germline lookup yields CDR1 SGHAT and CDR2 FQNNGV. The receptor comes from an adult who was a healthcare worker with PCR-confirmed SARS-CoV-2 infection or an uninfected control (not recorded which). The sequenced sample consisted of whole blood. V and J are TRBV11-2 and TRBJ2-5; 8 bases are shared with TRBD2. The CDR3 spells CASSFLAGIETQYF. CDR3 in DNA: TGTGCCAGCAGCTTTCTAGCGGGTATAGAGACCCAGTACTTC. The full variable domain, its missing parts supplied by reference TRBV11-2 and TRBJ2-5, is EAGVAQSPRYKIIEKRQSVAFWCNPISGHATLYWYQQILGQGPKLLIQFQNNGVVDDSQLPKDRFSAERLKGVDSTLKIQPAKLEDSAVYLCASSFLAGIETQYFGPGTRLLVL.